This T cell receptor (beta chain) was recovered during a study of control samples from healthy donors and cancer patients (dated by TCRdb to the early 2020s). The germline V gene sets CDR1 to ENHRY and CDR2 to SYGVKD. Compared with germline, V lacks 6 bases and J lacks 3 bases; bases without a gene match: 4. Including cysteine and phenylalanine, the CDR3 has 15 amino acids. The CDR3 DNA has 45 bases and is translated from base 1. This clone appeared a few times. Its antigen specificity is not known. It has no much larger one-base neighbor in the sample; base qualities were not kept. Receptor libraries were prepared by the immunoSEQ multiplex PCR assay. TCRdb carries this immuneACCESS record with in-frame sequences only. Its versions omit some clonotypes, under half of them owing to an unresolved V gene in the studies checked, with the rest unexplained. Here the sample has approximately 90,000 clones; about 87% occur a single time. 13% to 15% of the sample comes from the top ten.

The TCR was taken from a woman between 70 and 85 years old in good health. Sequencing was performed on blood. The chain employs TRBV10-3 and TRBJ1-4, and 10 junction bases match TRBD1. The CDR3 corresponds to CAIRPGQGSNEKLFF. The nucleotide sequence is TGTGCCATCAGACCGGGACAGGGGTCTAATGAAAAACTGTTTTTT.